Below are 31 T cell receptor beta chains sequenced from a single sample in a study of blood T cell repertoires in COVID-19 (dated by TCRdb to 2019 to 2021). The receptor library was made with the immunoSEQ multiplex PCR assay. As stored in TCRdb, this immuneACCESS dataset retains in-frame rearrangements with V and J assigned. A fraction of the clones does not appear; measured against another copy, unresolved V genes explain less than half of the discrepancy, and the remainder lacks a known reason. The sample has about 310,000 clones on record, over 75% of them singletons. Of the sample, 1% is held by the ten largest clones. Sequences were obtained from peripheral blood. These receptor sequences come from a man aged 50 to 60 with active or convalescent COVID-19.

The chain links TRBV28 to TRBJ1-3; 8 bases map to TRBD1. Germline-derived CDR1 and CDR2 are MDHEN and SYDVKM. This CDR3 has 15 residues. Trimming removed 3 bases from V and 4 bases from J; junction bases left unmatched: 5. CDR3 sequence (DNA): TGTGCCAGCAGTTTGGCCGGACAGGGAGGAAACACCATATATTTT. Amino acid sequence: CASSLAGQGGNTIYF.

The V call is TRBV21-1, the J call TRBJ2-7; no check of the table's D call, TRBD2, against the DNA was made. TRBV21-1 is a pseudogene segment. The CDR3 is 15 amino acids. CDR3: CASSKGLPTSYEQYF. CDR3 in DNA: TGTGCCAGCAGCAAGGGACTTCCTACCTCCTACGAGCAGTACTTC.

The V gene is TRBV19, the J gene TRBJ2-1; weak D call: TRBD1 (6 bases). The CDR3 has 16 amino acids. Germline V gene lookup returns CDR1 LNHDA and CDR2 SQIVND (reference sequence). V was trimmed by 3 bases and J by 0 bases, leaving 12 bases between them. The CDR3 region has the DNA TGTGCCAGTAGTATCTCAGCAGGGGTCTCCTACAATGAGCAGTTCTTC. This codes for CASSISAGVSYNEQFF.

The chain combines TRBV19 with TRBJ2-1; the D is unclear. The CDR3 is made up of 16 amino acids. Germline assignment: CDR1 LNHDA and CDR2 SQIVND (reference sequence). V was shortened by 0 bases and J by 0 bases, with 9 bases between the two germline ends. For the CDR3, the DNA is TGTGCCAGTAGTATAGAAAACCCCAGCTCCTACAATGAGCAGTTCTTC. It encodes CASSIENPSSYNEQFF. The complete variable domain, with remaining parts taken from reference TRBV19 and TRBJ2-1, reads DGGITQSPKYLFRKEGQNVTLSCEQNLNHDAMYWYRQDPGQGLRLIYYSQIVNDFQKGDIAEGYSVSREKKESFPLTVTSAQKNPTAFYLCASSIENPSSYNEQFFGPGTRLTVL.

This chain links TRBV3-1 (or the pseudogene TRBV3-2) with TRBJ1-2, with D possibly matching TRBD1 (6 bases). V lost 4 bases to trimming and J lost 7 bases, with 16 bases between them. The CDR3 is 14 residues long. Germline CDR1 LGHDT, CDR2 YNNKEL (reference sequence). The CDR3 sequence: CASSPDGRGTGYTF. The CDR3 DNA is TGTGCCAGCAGCCCGGATGGCAGGGGTACTGGCTACACCTTC.

J is TRBJ1-2 and V is TRBV2; 7 bases are shared with TRBD1. This CDR3 spans 15 amino acids. The V gene's germline CDR1 is SNHLY and CDR2 FYNNEI. V trimming: 5 bases; J trimming: 0 bases; junction bases outside the gene matches: 6. This chain's CDR3 is CASSRRGEANYGYTF. DNA for the CDR3: TGTGCCAGCAGTCGCAGGGGGGAAGCTAACTATGGCTACACCTTC.

The chain couples TRBV4-1 to TRBJ2-7; 8 nucleotides align to TRBD1. V shed 2 bases, J shed 4 bases, and the junction held 7 bases outside the gene matches. This CDR3 region has 15 residues. Per the germline V gene, CDR1 is MGHRA and CDR2 is YSYEKL. The DNA for the CDR3 is TGCGCCAGCAGCCAACCGTCGACAGGGGAATACGAGCAGTACTTC. Protein product: CASSQPSTGEYEQYF.

V gene TRBV28 combines with J gene TRBJ2-2; D perhaps matches TRBD1 (6 bases). Germline CDR1 MDHEN, CDR2 SYDVKM. The ends were cut back, 2 bases at V and 3 bases at J, with 16 bases in the middle. The CDR3 has 17 amino acids. CDR3 nucleotides: TGTGCCAGCAGTTTACCAGGCAGGGGCGCGGACACCGGGGAGCTGTTTTTT. This gives the protein CASSLPGRGADTGELFF. Filled out from reference TRBV28 and TRBJ2-2, the complete variable domain reads DVKVTQSSRYLVKRTGEKVFLECVQDMDHENMFWYRQDPGLGLRLIYFSYDVKMKEKGDIPEGYSVSREKKERFSLILESASTNQTSMYLCASSLPGRGADTGELFFGEGSRLTVL.

The rearrangement links TRBV21-1 to TRBJ2-3; TRBD2 was called by the table and not checked on the DNA. TRBV21-1 is annotated as a pseudogene. CDR3 length: 18 residues. The CDR3 loop reads CASSKSPPGTHLTDTQYF. The CDR3 DNA reads as TGTGCCAGCAGCAAATCCCCTCCGGGAACACACTTAACCGATACGCAGTATTTT.

V gene TRBV10-1 combines with J gene TRBJ2-5, with 12 bases matching TRBD1. Germline V gene lookup returns CDR1 WNHNN and CDR2 SYGVQD (reference sequence). CDR3 length: 14 residues. V lost 10 bases, J lost 6 bases, and 9 bases stayed unmatched. CDR3 DNA: TGCGCCACCAGCATGGGACAGGGGGCCAAGACCCAGTACTTC. It translates to CATSMGQGAKTQYF.

In this sample, this clone turned up once. V usage is TRBV28 and J usage is TRBJ1-4; D is unresolved. Germline CDR1 reads MDHEN; CDR2 reads SYDVKM. Trimming shortened V by 6 bases and J by 10 bases, and 21 bases separated the two germline ends. The CDR3 is 15 amino acids. This chain's CDR3 is CASSTNHVRAGKLFF. DNA for the CDR3: TGTGCCAGCAGCACCAACCACGTTAGGGCGGGAAAACTGTTTTTT.

The count of this clone is one. The J gene is TRBJ1-3, the V gene TRBV9; 9 nucleotides agree with TRBD1. The germline V gene has CDR1 SGDLS and CDR2 YYNGEE. Unmatched junction bases numbered 8, after V lost 1 base and J lost 0 bases. This CDR3 is 18 amino acids long. The CDR3 reads CASSVKGQGDYSGNTIYF. CDR3 coding DNA: TGTGCCAGCAGCGTAAAGGGACAGGGCGATTACTCTGGAAACACCATATATTTT.

The chain carries TRBV9 and TRBJ1-2, with unresolved D. CDR1 SGDLS and CDR2 YYNGEE come from the germline V gene. V was shortened by 4 bases and J by 6 bases, with 13 bases between the two germline ends. This CDR3 has 13 residues. CDR3 loop: CASSPPGLNGYTF. The CDR3 DNA reads TGTGCCAGCAGCCCCCCCGGTCTGAATGGCTACACCTTC.

The chain has TRBV19 and TRBJ1-1; D possibly corresponds to TRBD1 (6 bases). Trimming removed 3 bases from V and 8 bases from J, with 13 bases in between. Germline CDR1 LNHDA, CDR2 SQIVND (reference sequence). This CDR3 contains 13 residues. CDR3 coding DNA: TGTGCCAGTAGTATGCTGATGACAGGAGAAGCTTTCTTT. Translating gives CASSMLMTGEAFF.

This clone was seen a single time. This sequence joins TRBV30 and TRBJ1-6; 7 bases agree with TRBD1. In germline, CDR1 is GTSNPN, CDR2 SVGIG (reference sequence). V lost 5 bases, J lost 13 bases, and 11 bases stayed unmatched. The CDR3 covers 13 residues. CDR3 coding DNA: TGTGCCTGGGGTACAGGGGCTGGGATCCCCCTCCACTTT. It encodes CAWGTGAGIPLHF.

Note on this clone: Different DNA sequences within this sample yield the same CDR3. V usage is TRBV19 and J usage is TRBJ2-1; 7 nucleotides agree with TRBD1. The J segment lost 4 bases and the V segment lost 6 bases, leaving 3 bases of the junction unmatched. The CDR3 has 13 amino acids. CDR1 and CDR2 from the germline V gene are LNHDA and SQIVND (reference sequence). CDR3 protein: CASRGRGYNEQFF. In nucleotides, the CDR3 is TGTGCCAGTAGGGGCAGGGGGTACAATGAGCAGTTCTTC.

This sequence joins TRBV2 and TRBJ1-3; D is unclear. The CDR3 extends over 14 amino acids. The V end was cut by 4 bases, the J end by 0 bases, with 7 bases between. The germline gives CDR1 SNHLY, CDR2 FYNNEI. Here the CDR3 DNA reads TGTGCCAGCAGTGGAGTTGGCTCTGGAAACACCATATATTTT. It encodes CASSGVGSGNTIYF.

The rearrangement uses TRBV5-8 and TRBJ2-7, with 7 bases aligning to TRBD1. V gave up 4 bases and J gave up 3 bases; unmatched junction bases: 10. Germline CDR1 SGHTS, CDR2 YDEGEE. This CDR3 has 15 amino acids. CDR3 loop: CASSADPGGSYEQYF. The CDR3, as DNA: TGTGCCAGCAGCGCAGACCCAGGGGGAAGCTACGAGCAGTACTTC.

The chain couples TRBV5-1 to TRBJ1-1, with TRBD1 as a possible D gene (6 bases). This CDR3 comprises 15 residues. Germline V gene data show CDR1 as SGHRS and CDR2 as YFSETQ. The ends were cut back, 4 bases at V and 4 bases at J, with 17 bases in the middle. CDR3 nucleotide sequence: TGCGCCAGCAGCCCCCTGGAAGGGGGGGCCACTGAAGCTTTCTTT. Protein product: CASSPLEGGATEAFF.

A few counts support this clone. V and J are TRBV24-1 and TRBJ1-1, with TRBD1 identical over 9 bases. The CDR3 extends over 14 amino acids. Germline V CDR1 and CDR2: KGHDR, SFDVKD. The junction had 3 bases not matched to a gene; V was cut back by 7 bases and J by 1 base. CDR3 in DNA: TGTGCCACCAGCACAGGGGGCTCGAACACTGAAGCTTTCTTT. It translates to CATSTGGSNTEAFF.

This chain joins TRBV7-9 and TRBJ2-1, with TRBD2 as a possible D gene (6 bases). Trimming removed 5 bases at V and 0 bases at J, with 14 bases between. The germline V gene has CDR1 SEHNR and CDR2 FQNEAQ (reference sequence). This CDR3 has 16 amino acids. This CDR3 is CASSLKDGSSYNEQFF. The CDR3 nucleotides are TGTGCCAGCAGCCTAAAGGACGGGAGCTCCTACAATGAGCAGTTCTTC.

The CDR3: CASSLVGQGSSGNTIYF. In nucleotides, the CDR3 is TGCGCCAGCAGCTTGGTTGGACAGGGGTCCTCTGGAAACACCATATATTTT. The chain couples TRBV5-1 to TRBJ1-3; 9 bases align to TRBD1. With 0 bases clipped from V and 0 bases from J, the junction kept 4 bases outside the gene matches. Germline V gene data show CDR1 as SGHRS and CDR2 as YFSETQ. The CDR3 spans 17 residues.

The chain is built from TRBV12-1 and TRBJ2-4; the table gives TRBD1 as D, unverified against the DNA. TRBV12-1 is a pseudogene segment. CDR3 length equals 15 residues. CDR3 sequence (DNA): TGTGCCAGCAGCTCCCAGGGACAGGGACAAAACATTCAGTACTTC. Its translation: CASSSQGQGQNIQYF.

The V call is TRBV7-2, the J call TRBJ2-5, with 11 bases fitting TRBD2. The CDR3 has 16 amino acids. J was trimmed by 2 bases and V by 0 bases; bases with no gene match: 2. Per the germline V gene, CDR1 is SGHTA and CDR2 is FQGNSA. The CDR3 DNA sequence: TGTGCCAGCAGCTTAGCTGGGACTAGCGGTCAAGAGACCCAGTACTTC. Its protein product is CASSLAGTSGQETQYF.

This chain joins TRBV5-6 and TRBJ2-5; D is perhaps TRBD1 (5 bases). Germline CDR1 SGHDT, CDR2 YYEEEE. The CDR3 consists of 14 residues. Trimming removed 0 bases from V and 5 bases from J, with 11 bases in between. CDR3 DNA: TGTGCCAGCAGCTTGGTTTGGGGCGCCGAGACCCAGTACTTC. Its translation: CASSLVWGAETQYF.

The chain is built from TRBV5-6 and TRBJ1-2, with D possibly TRBD1 on 5 matching bases. Trimming left V 1 base short and J 6 bases short, with 10 bases between. Germline-derived CDR1 and CDR2 are SGHDT and YYEEEE. The CDR3 is 13 amino acids. Here the CDR3 reads CASSLSGKHGYTF. DNA for the CDR3: TGTGCCAGCAGCTTGTCAGGGAAGCATGGCTACACCTTC.

The V gene is TRBV18, the J gene TRBJ2-1, with 9 bases identical to TRBD2. Per germline, CDR1 KGHSH and CDR2 LQKENI. CDR3 length: 17 residues. With V trimmed by 0 bases and J by 5 bases, 8 bases remained unmatched. The CDR3: CASSPPGSSGANNEQFF. The CDR3 DNA reads as TGTGCCAGCTCACCACCGGGGTCTAGCGGGGCGAACAATGAGCAGTTCTTC.

The V and J genes are TRBV2 and TRBJ1-2, with 8 bases identical to TRBD1. V dropped 7 bases and J dropped 3; count of bases not matched to a gene: 10. The CDR3 length is 15 residues. Germline V lookup: CDR1 SNHLY, CDR2 FYNNEI. The CDR3 reads CASTPIPTGDYGYTF. CDR3 nucleotide sequence: TGTGCCAGCACTCCCATTCCGACAGGGGACTATGGCTACACCTTC.

The rearrangement uses TRBV23-1 and TRBJ1-4; 7 bases agree with TRBD1. TRBV23-1 is placed among ORFs of uncertain function. The V gene end was trimmed by 7 bases and the J gene end by 7 bases; junction bases not matched to a gene: 9. There are 14 residues in the CDR3. This CDR3 reads CASTPQGGVEKLFF. Written as DNA, the CDR3 is TGCGCCAGCACCCCCCAGGGGGGTGTTGAAAAACTGTTTTTT.

This chain uses TRBV5-1 with TRBJ1-1; D remains ambiguous. This CDR3 has 13 residues. V gave up 2 bases and J gave up 3 bases, with 8 bases separating them. CDR1 SGHRS and CDR2 YFSETQ come from the germline V gene. Here the CDR3 reads CASSFGLDTEAFF. CDR3 coding DNA: TGCGCCAGCAGCTTTGGGCTCGACACTGAAGCTTTCTTT.

With regard to this clone: Additional DNA sequences in this sample encode the identical CDR3. CDR3 loop: CASSPGQGSYGYTF. CDR3 nucleotide sequence: TGTGCCAGCTCACCTGGACAGGGAAGCTATGGCTACACCTTC. The chain recombines TRBV18 with TRBJ1-2; 8 bases map to TRBD1. Looked up from germline, CDR1 is KGHSH and CDR2 is LQKENI. V was pared by 3 bases and J by 4 bases, with 4 bases of the junction left unmatched. The CDR3 loop spans 14 amino acids.